Given below is one TCR beta chain in context. Antigen specificity is unknown. The data were obtained in a study of CD8 T cells in Susac syndrome. Study-level background: Intravenous immunoglobulin alone or corticosteroids were being given to patients with Susac syndrome at blood draw, unless they were therapy-naive.

General study points: The study conceded that relatively few individuals underwent its TCR sequencing and HLA analysis.

CDR1 is MDHEN, CDR2 SYDVKM, per germline. The junction had 13 bases not matched to a gene; V was cut back by 8 bases and J by 4 bases. This CDR3 spans 16 amino acids. Reverse transcription of about 0.45 to 1 ug RNA was carried out with random hexamers. TCRdb processed the immunoSEQ multiplex PCR reads anew with MiXCR; each CDR3 protein has one entry. Among 200,000 to 300,000 distinct CDR3 sequences listed, less than 96% were seen once. The receptor's source is a human donor with Susac syndrome. Sequenced sample: CD4+ T cells from PBMCs. The chain uses TRBV28 and TRBJ2-1; 8 bases fit TRBD2. This CDR3 reads CASSEAGGLYYNEQFF. CDR3 nucleotides: TGTGCCAGCTCTGAGGCGGGAGGCCTCTATTACAATGAGCAGTTCTTC.